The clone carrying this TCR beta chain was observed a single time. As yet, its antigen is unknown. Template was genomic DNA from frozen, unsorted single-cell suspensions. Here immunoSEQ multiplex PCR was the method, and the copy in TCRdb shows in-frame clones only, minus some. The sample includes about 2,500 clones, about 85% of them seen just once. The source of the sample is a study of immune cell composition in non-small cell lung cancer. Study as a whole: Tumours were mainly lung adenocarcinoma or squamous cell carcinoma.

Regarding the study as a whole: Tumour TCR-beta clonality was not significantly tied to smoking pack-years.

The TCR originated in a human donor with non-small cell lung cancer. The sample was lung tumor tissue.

The CDR3 nucleotides read TGTGCCAGCAGCCGGGATCCGGGACAGGGATTTCACGAGCAGTACTTC. It yields the protein CASSRDPGQGFHEQYF. The J gene is TRBJ2-5, the V gene TRBV5-6; TRBD1 matches at 9 bases. TRBJ2-7 explains the end of the DNA better; the J call may be wrong. Germline lookup yields CDR1 SGHDT and CDR2 YYEEEE. The CDR3 extends over 16 amino acids.